One sample yielded the 30 T cell receptor beta chains listed below, sequenced in a study of long-term antiretroviral therapy in people with HIV. At the survey level, the v3.0 immunoSEQ assay was run. Clones were sequenced by immunoSEQ multiplex PCR, and TCRdb holds only the in-frame ones, with some missing. The sample consists of about 7,100 clones, around 73% of them appearing once. The material was unsorted PBMCs, obtained 0.2 years after starting antiretroviral therapy. The receptors were gathered from a man aged 40-49 years with HIV.

V usage is TRBV18 and J usage is TRBJ1-1, with 7 bases that match TRBD1. The CDR3 has 14 residues. Germline V gene lookup returns CDR1 KGHSH and CDR2 LQKENI. The ends lost 3 bases at V and 5 bases at J; junction bases unmatched: 6. CDR3 nucleotide sequence: TGTGCCAGCTCACCCGACAGGGCCGGGACTGAAGCTTTCTTT. Its protein is CASSPDRAGTEAFF.

This clone appeared once. The chain's CDR3 is CASSVWGAIDNEQFF. CDR3 bases: TGTGCCAGCAGCGTATGGGGGGCCATCGACAATGAGCAGTTCTTC. This chain joins TRBV9 and TRBJ2-1; possibly TRBD1 or TRBD2 for D (6 bases each). Germline V gene lookup returns CDR1 SGDLS and CDR2 YYNGEE. The CDR3 sequence is 15 residues long. The V end lost 1 base, the J end lost 5 bases, and 13 bases lay between the germline ends.

The chain uses TRBV19 and TRBJ1-6; unclear D gene. This CDR3 comprises 12 residues. The V end was cut by 3 bases, the J end by 7 bases, with 4 bases between. Germline CDR1 and CDR2: LNHDA and SQIVND (reference sequence). The CDR3 is CASSIGNSPLHF. The CDR3 coding sequence is TGTGCCAGTAGTATCGGAAATTCACCCCTCCACTTT. Looking up the rest from reference TRBV19 and TRBJ1-6 gives the full variable domain: DGGITQSPKYLFRKEGQNVTLSCEQNLNHDAMYWYRQDPGQGLRLIYYSQIVNDFQKGDIAEGYSVSREKKESFPLTVTSAQKNPTAFYLCASSIGNSPLHFGNGTRLTVT.

The CDR3 here is CASSASPRGKGNTIYF. The CDR3, as DNA: TGTGCCAGCAGTGCCTCCCCCCGGGGTAAGGGAAACACCATATATTTT. The J gene is TRBJ1-3, the V gene TRBV28; no clear D. Trimming pared 5 bases from V and 4 bases from J, leaving 18 bases between. CDR1 MDHEN and CDR2 SYDVKM come from the germline V gene. The CDR3 consists of 16 residues.

The chain links TRBV27 to TRBJ1-3, with D tentatively TRBD1 (6 bases). The CDR3 runs 14 residues. Trimming shortened V by 2 bases and J by 2 bases, and 7 bases separated the two germline ends. Germline V lookup: CDR1 MNHEY, CDR2 SMNVEV (reference sequence). Here the CDR3 reads CASSLDRTGNTIYF. DNA for the CDR3: TGTGCCAGCAGTTTAGACAGGACTGGAAACACCATATATTTT.

The chain uses TRBV9 and TRBJ2-5; TRBD1 is a possible D gene (6 bases). This CDR3 has 15 residues. Trimming removed 0 bases from V and 1 base from J, with 10 bases in between. Germline V lookup: CDR1 SGDLS, CDR2 YYNGEE. CDR3 protein: CASSVEAGVQETQYF. The CDR3 DNA follows: TGTGCCAGCAGCGTAGAGGCAGGGGTCCAAGAGACCCAGTACTTC.

This clone was counted a single time. This chain links TRBV4-1 with TRBJ1-1, with 7 bases matching TRBD1. The CDR3 contains 16 residues. The V gene's germline CDR1 is MGHRA and CDR2 YSYEKL. Trimming removed 0 bases from V and 4 bases from J; junction bases left unmatched: 8. CDR3 residues: CASSQEFRDRGTEAFF. Here the CDR3 DNA reads TGCGCCAGCAGCCAAGAATTCCGGGACAGAGGCACTGAAGCTTTCTTT.

This chain links TRBV5-1 with TRBJ2-1; D is perhaps TRBD1 (5 bases). Trimming took off 3 bases at V and 0 bases at J, with 13 bases between the two ends. Per germline, CDR1 SGHRS and CDR2 YFSETQ. The CDR3 contains 16 residues. CDR3 sequence (DNA): TGCGCCAGCAGCTCAAAGGGGCCGAGCTCCTACAATGAGCAGTTCTTC. Translated: CASSSKGPSSYNEQFF.

This clone was seen more than once but under ten times. The chain joins TRBV9 to TRBJ2-2, with 9 bases fitting TRBD1. This CDR3 is 16 amino acids long. The V and J ends lost 4 bases and 0 bases, in that order; junction bases with no gene match: 4. The germline CDR1 and CDR2 sequences are SGDLS and YYNGEE. The CDR3 protein is CASSIRQGANTGELFF. The CDR3 bases are TGTGCCAGCAGCATCCGACAGGGGGCGAACACCGGGGAGCTGTTTTTT.

This clone was counted once. V is TRBV30 and J is TRBJ1-5, with 8 bases lining up with TRBD1. V lost 2 bases to trimming and J lost 3 bases; unmatched junction nucleotides: 6. This CDR3 is built from 15 residues. Per germline, CDR1 GTSNPN and CDR2 SVGIG (reference sequence). The CDR3 nucleotides read TGTGCCTGGAGTTTCCCGGACAGGGACAATCAGCCCCAGCATTTT. Translation: CAWSFPDRDNQPQHF.

This chain connects TRBV2 to TRBJ1-3, with 11 bases that match TRBD1. Germline CDR1 reads SNHLY; CDR2 reads FYNNEI. CDR3 length equals 14 residues. Trimming cost V 5 bases and J 8 bases; bases outside gene matches: 5. This CDR3 is CASSPGQGVDTIYF. CDR3 bases: TGTGCCAGCAGTCCGGGACAGGGGGTTGACACCATATATTTT.

The chain links TRBV7-9 to TRBJ2-7; D unresolved. The germline gives CDR1 SEHNR, CDR2 FQNEAQ (reference sequence). The length of the CDR3 is 14 residues. Trimming cost V 0 bases and J 0 bases, with 6 bases left between them. CDR3 sequence reads: CASSLAGLSYEQYF. The CDR3 DNA sequence: TGTGCCAGCAGCTTAGCAGGGCTCTCCTACGAGCAGTACTTC.

J is TRBJ2-3 and V is TRBV30, with D perhaps TRBD1 (5 bases). Trimming removed 2 bases at V and 8 bases at J, with 14 bases between. The CDR3 extends over 13 amino acids. CDR1 is GTSNPN and CDR2 is SVGIG in the germline V gene (reference sequence). The CDR3 is CAWSSDNTGTQYF. The DNA for the CDR3 is TGTGCCTGGAGTTCGGACAATACGGGTACGCAGTATTTT.

The rearrangement joins TRBV5-6 to TRBJ1-1; D is possibly TRBD1 (6 bases). Germline CDR1 is SGHDT and CDR2 is YYEEEE. V lost 4 bases to trimming and J lost 4 bases, with 14 bases between them. The length of the CDR3 is 14 residues. CDR3 DNA: TGTGCCAGCAGCGTTGCAGGGGTTGGCACTGAAGCTTTCTTT. As protein: CASSVAGVGTEAFF.

The rearrangement joins TRBV15 to TRBJ1-1; weak D call: TRBD1 (5 bases). The CDR3 spans 14 residues. With 0 bases removed from V and 8 bases from J, the gap between germline ends came to 13 bases. CDR1 and CDR2 from the germline V gene are LNHNV and YYDKDF (reference sequence). The CDR3 sequence: CATSRDIRDPEAFF. Here the CDR3 DNA reads TGTGCCACCAGCAGAGATATAAGGGACCCCGAAGCTTTCTTT.

This clone was found a few times. This chain connects TRBV19 to TRBJ1-1, with 7 bases that match TRBD1. The CDR3 is 15 residues long. CDR1 and CDR2 from the germline V gene are LNHDA and SQIVND (reference sequence). Trimming removed 3 bases from V and 3 bases from J; junction bases left unmatched: 7. This CDR3 is CASSIWDSGDTEAFF. For the CDR3, the DNA is TGTGCCAGTAGTATTTGGGACAGTGGGGACACTGAAGCTTTCTTT.

The CDR3 loop is CASSEWWAGKVPLHF. The CDR3 DNA reads TGTGCCAGCAGTGAATGGTGGGCAGGGAAGGTCCCCCTCCACTTT. This chain links TRBV25-1 with TRBJ1-6, with D tentatively TRBD1 (5 bases). Germline V gene lookup returns CDR1 MGHDK and CDR2 SYGVNS. Trimming stripped 1 base from V and 13 bases from J, with 17 bases between. CDR3 length: 15 amino acids.

The rearrangement joins TRBV29-1 to TRBJ1-1; no clear D gene. The CDR3 extends over 12 amino acids. Trimming took 5 bases from V and 5 from J, leaving 12 bases between them. Germline V gene data show CDR1 as SQVTM and CDR2 as ANQGSEA. CDR3 bases: TGCAGCGTTAATAAGGGTGGAACTGAAGCTTTCTTT. This gives the protein CSVNKGGTEAFF.

This chain joins TRBV6-1 and TRBJ2-2; 7 positions agree with TRBD2. CDR3 length: 15 residues. Trimming removed 11 bases from V and 1 base from J; junction bases left unmatched: 10. The germline gives CDR1 MNHNS, CDR2 SASEGT. The CDR3 region has the DNA TGTGCCCTCGGGTTGCGGGGGTTGAACACCGGGGAGCTGTTTTTT. Translated, it gives CALGLRGLNTGELFF.

This sequence joins TRBV19 and TRBJ1-1; TRBD1 is a possible D gene (6 bases). The CDR3 has 15 amino acids. V was pared by 3 bases and J by 0 bases, with 11 bases between. Germline V lookup: CDR1 LNHDA, CDR2 SQIVND (reference sequence). DNA for the CDR3: TGTGCCAGTAGTATCTTGGGGGACATGAACACTGAAGCTTTCTTT. The encoded protein is CASSILGDMNTEAFF.

The chain employs TRBV19 and TRBJ2-3; 11 bases align to TRBD2. The trim removed 3 bases at V and 4 bases at J, leaving 3 bases unmatched. The CDR3 consists of 15 residues. Germline CDR1 reads LNHDA; CDR2 reads SQIVND (reference sequence). This CDR3 reads CASSISGLAADTQYF. The CDR3 DNA is TGTGCCAGTAGTATTTCGGGACTAGCGGCAGATACGCAGTATTTT.

The V call is TRBV5-4, the J call TRBJ1-1; 7 bases are shared with TRBD1. The V and J ends lost 4 bases and 1 base, in that order; junction bases with no gene match: 7. CDR1 is SGHNT, CDR2 YYREEE, per germline (reference sequence). This CDR3 spans 15 amino acids. The CDR3 DNA sequence: TGTGCCAGCAGCCCTACGGGACAGAAGAACACTGAAGCTTTCTTT. Amino acid sequence: CASSPTGQKNTEAFF.

This clone has a single count. The V gene is TRBV5-4, the J gene TRBJ1-2; perhaps TRBD1 as D (6 bases). The CDR3 is made up of 14 amino acids. Per germline, CDR1 SGHNT and CDR2 YYREEE (reference sequence). Between the trimmed V and J ends, which lost 1 base and 4 bases, there was a span of 11 bases. CDR3 bases: TGTGCCAGCAGCTTGCAACAGGGAAGCTATGGCTACACCTTC. Its translation: CASSLQQGSYGYTF.

This clone was recorded only once. The chain combines TRBV5-6 with TRBJ2-2; 7 nucleotides match TRBD1. V was pared by 4 bases and J by 0 bases, with 3 bases of the junction left unmatched. The CDR3 length is 15 residues. In germline, CDR1 is SGHDT, CDR2 YYEEEE. CDR3 region: CASSPQGANTGELFF. CDR3 in DNA: TGTGCCAGCAGCCCGCAGGGGGCGAACACCGGGGAGCTGTTTTTT.

The V gene is TRBV6-6, the J gene TRBJ2-7; no definite D call. Germline-derived CDR1 and CDR2 are MNHNY and SVGAGI (reference sequence). Trimming removed 6 bases at V and 5 bases at J, with 8 bases between. This CDR3 has 11 amino acids. CDR3 nucleotide sequence: TGTGCCAGCAGCTCCTGGGACGAGCAGTACTTC. Amino acids: CASSSWDEQYF.

The CDR3 protein is CASSRGQGSSYEQYF. In DNA form, the CDR3 reads TGTGCCAGCAGCAGAGGACAGGGGAGCTCCTACGAGCAGTACTTC. The chain combines TRBV13 with TRBJ2-7; 9 bases line up with TRBD1. Germline trimming cut 5 bases from V and 0 bases from J; bases unmatched to any gene: 5. Germline-derived CDR1 and CDR2 are PRHDT and FYEKMQ (reference sequence). CDR3 length: 15 residues.

This clone was observed a single time. The V and J genes are TRBV29-1 and TRBJ2-3; D gene uncertain. Germline V gene lookup returns CDR1 SQVTM and CDR2 ANQGSEA. Trimming took 3 bases from V and 0 from J, leaving 4 bases between them. The length of the CDR3 is 12 residues. The DNA for the CDR3 is TGCAGCGTTGATGGCAGCACAGATACGCAGTATTTT. Its protein is CSVDGSTDTQYF.

The chain combines TRBV9 with TRBJ1-1; D unresolved. The length of the CDR3 is 13 residues. The germline CDR1 and CDR2 sequences are SGDLS and YYNGEE. The V end was cut by 2 bases, the J end by 4 bases, with 9 bases between. The CDR3 here is CASSVVETTEAFF. For the CDR3, the DNA is TGTGCCAGCAGCGTCGTGGAAACCACTGAAGCTTTCTTT.

This clone was seen a few times. The rearrangement uses TRBV14 and TRBJ2-1; D not resolved. Trimming took off 0 bases at V and 9 bases at J, with 9 bases between the two ends. The CDR3 loop spans 13 amino acids. Germline V lookup: CDR1 SGHDN, CDR2 FVKESK. The CDR3 DNA reads as TGTGCCAGCAGCCAAGATCCCTATCCTGAGCAGTTCTTC. It encodes CASSQDPYPEQFF.

The rearrangement links TRBV7-9 to TRBJ1-1; D uncertain. The CDR3 loop spans 13 amino acids. The germline V gene has CDR1 SEHNR and CDR2 FQNEAQ (reference sequence). V gave up 8 bases and J gave up 4 bases, with 14 bases separating them. The CDR3 DNA is TGTGCCAGCTTGGAGACTTGGGGCACTGAAGCTTTCTTT. It is translated as CASLETWGTEAFF.